Listed below are T cell receptor beta chains from one sample, sequenced in a study of technical replicates of blood from four donors. Here immunoSEQ multiplex PCR was the method, and the copy in TCRdb shows in-frame clones only, minus some. The sample yields some 62,000 clones, 87% seen once. The specimen was PBMCs. The receptors shown here come from a human donor in good health. Some clones in this sample may be carry-over from other donors' samples. Both conserved end residues are part of each CDR3. The D gene is left open where the match is weak. Not every row has a clone size; where given, it reads once, few, many or a size class.

TRBV27	.	.	TRBJ2-7	TGTGCCAGCAGTGTGACAGGCCTCCCCTACGAGCAGTACTTC	CASSVTGLPYEQYF
TRBV7-9	.	TRBD1	TRBJ1-1	TGTGCCAGCAGCCACAGGGGAGACACTGAAGCTTTCTTT	CASSHRGDTEAFF
TRBV9	.	TRBD2	TRBJ2-5	TGTGCCAGCAGCGTAAGTGGGAGGGCCGTTGCGGAGACCCAGTACTTC	CASSVSGRAVAETQYF
TRBV9	.	.	TRBJ1-2	TGTGCCAGCAGCGTAGATCCAACTAACTATGGCTACACCTTC	CASSVDPTNYGYTF
TRBV7-2	.	TRBD2	TRBJ2-1	TGTGCCAGCAGACCAGGACTAGCGGCCTACAATGAGCAGTTCTTC	CASRPGLAAYNEQFF
TRBV5-1	once	.	TRBJ2-7	TGCGCCAGCAGCCCGCTGACAGAGACCTACGAGCAGTACTTC	CASSPLTETYEQYF
TRBV25-1	.	.	TRBJ2-5	TGTGCCAGCAGTGAATGGGGGCGAGAGACCCAGTACTTC	CASSEWGRETQYF
TRBV7-2	.	TRBD2	TRBJ2-3	TGTGCCAGCAGCCTCGGACTAGCGGGAGGTTTAGGGACGCAGTATTTT	CASSLGLAGGLGTQYF
TRBV5-1	.	.	TRBJ2-5	TGCGCCAGCAGCAAGCAAGGACATTCCCGTGGGGAGACCCAGTACTTC	CASSKQGHSRGETQYF
TRBV4-3	.	.	TRBJ2-3	TGCGCCAGCAGCCAAGACAGGGGATGGGCAGATACGCAGTATTTT	CASSQDRGWADTQYF
TRBV7-3	.	TRBD1	TRBJ2-7	TGTGCCAGCAGCCTACAGCCGGGACAGCTTTACGAGCAGTACTTC	CASSLQPGQLYEQYF
TRBV29-1	.	.	TRBJ1-6	TGCAGCGGCCCTTGGACAACCCGGGGGTCACCCCTCCACTTT	CSGPWTTRGSPLHF
TRBV13	.	.	TRBJ2-1	TGTGCCAGCAGCTTAGTTCCGGGAAATGAGCAGTTCTTC	CASSLVPGNEQFF
TRBV29-1	.	TRBD1	TRBJ2-7	TGCAGCGTTGCGGGCGGACAGGACCGGTACGAGCAGTACTTC	CSVAGGQDRYEQYF
TRBV4-2	.	.	TRBJ1-1	TGTGCCAGCAGCCGGGCAGGGGTAGCTTTCTTT	CASSRAGVAFF
TRBV9	.	TRBD2	TRBJ2-3	TGTGCCAGCAGCGAAGCGGGAACTAGCACAGATACGCAGTATTTT	CASSEAGTSTDTQYF
TRBV6-1	once	.	TRBJ2-7	TGTGCCAGCAGTCTAGGTGTGACGGGAACCTACGAGCAGTACTTC	CASSLGVTGTYEQYF